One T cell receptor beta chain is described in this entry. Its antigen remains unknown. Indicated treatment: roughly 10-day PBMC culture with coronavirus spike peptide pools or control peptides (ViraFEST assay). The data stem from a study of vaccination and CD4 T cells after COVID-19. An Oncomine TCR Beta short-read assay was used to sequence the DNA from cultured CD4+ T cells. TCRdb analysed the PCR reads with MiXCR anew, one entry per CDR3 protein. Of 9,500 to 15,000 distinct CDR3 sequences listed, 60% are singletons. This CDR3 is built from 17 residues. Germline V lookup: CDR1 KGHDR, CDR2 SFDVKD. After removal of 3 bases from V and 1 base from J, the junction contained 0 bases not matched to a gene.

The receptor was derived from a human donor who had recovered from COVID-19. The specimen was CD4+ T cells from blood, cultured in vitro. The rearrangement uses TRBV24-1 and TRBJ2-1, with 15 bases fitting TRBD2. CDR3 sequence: CATSDGTSGRSYNEQFF. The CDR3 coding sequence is TGTGCCACCAGTGATGGGACTAGCGGGAGGTCCTACAATGAGCAGTTCTTC.